The 28 T cell receptor beta chains listed next were all sequenced from one sample in a study of PD-1 blockade in classical Hodgkin lymphoma. Data came from immunoSEQ multiplex PCR; TCRdb stores just in-frame clones and leaves some out. The sample includes about 17,000 clones, 55% to 70% of them seen just once. Each patient relapsed following autologous stem cell transplantation, and prior brentuximab vedotin exposure differed. The starting material was peripheral blood mononuclear cells (PBMCs), obtained before the second cycle of nivolumab. The receptor source for this set is a human donor with classical Hodgkin lymphoma.

The V gene is TRBV6-5, the J gene TRBJ2-3; D gene ambiguous. Trimming cost V 3 bases and J 2 bases, with 12 bases left between them. The length of the CDR3 is 15 residues. The germline V gene has CDR1 MNHEY and CDR2 SVGAGI. The CDR3 loop is CASSYPTADTDTQYF. In DNA, the CDR3 is TGTGCCAGCAGTTATCCGACCGCGGACACAGATACGCAGTATTTT.

The rearrangement uses TRBV2 and TRBJ2-7; D unclear. This CDR3 has 15 amino acids. The V end was cut by 5 bases, the J end by 2 bases, with 16 bases between. CDR1 and CDR2 (germline): SNHLY, FYNNEI. The CDR3: CASSQGYLTAYEQYF. In DNA form, the CDR3 reads TGTGCCAGCAGTCAAGGTTACTTGACTGCCTACGAGCAGTACTTC.

Only one count was recorded for this clone. The rearrangement uses TRBV7-2 and TRBJ2-5; D may correspond to TRBD1 or TRBD2 (5 bases each). The CDR3 consists of 14 residues. Germline V gene sequence: CDR1 SGHTA, CDR2 FQGNSA. V lost 7 bases to trimming and J lost 5 bases, with 17 bases between them. The CDR3 loop is CASTTERGGETQYF. The CDR3 DNA follows: TGTGCCAGCACCACGGAGAGGGGTGGGGAGACCCAGTACTTC.

To note about this clone: The junction departs from the called germline gene at one end, perhaps through a read error. The V and J genes are TRBV7-7 and TRBJ2-7, with D possibly TRBD2 on 6 matching bases. The CDR3 consists of 13 residues. Per the germline V gene, CDR1 is SSHAT and CDR2 is FNYEAQ (reference sequence). The CDR3 DNA reads as TGTGCTAGCAGCGCGGGACTGGGCTACGAGCAGTACTTC. Protein sequence: CASSAGLGYEQYF.

This clone was seen once. V usage is TRBV2 and J usage is TRBJ1-1; D call uncertain. V was pared by 1 base and J by 1 base, with 10 bases between. The CDR3 has 15 amino acids. Germline CDR1 is SNHLY and CDR2 is FYNNEI. The CDR3 DNA reads TGTGCCAGCAGTGAAGGTCAACAGAGGAACACTGAAGCTTTCTTT. This codes for CASSEGQQRNTEAFF.

The chain has TRBV14 and TRBJ1-2; D perhaps matches TRBD1 (6 bases). The CDR3 runs 18 residues. The V end lost 0 bases, the J end lost 4 bases, and 21 bases lay between the germline ends. CDR1 and CDR2 from the germline V gene are SGHDN and FVKESK. CDR3 nucleotide sequence: TGTGCCAGCAGCCAAGAGGGGCCTTGGGGGGCGCATAGCTATGGCTACACCTTC. Protein sequence: CASSQEGPWGAHSYGYTF. The full variable domain, completed using reference TRBV14 and TRBJ1-2, is EAGVTQFPSHSVIEKGQTVTLRCDPISGHDNLYWYRRVMGKEIKFLLHFVKESKQDESGMPNNRFLAERTGGTYSTLKVQPAELEDSGVYFCASSQEGPWGAHSYGYTFGSGTRLTVV.

This rearrangement joins TRBV6-1 to TRBJ2-2; 8 bases map to TRBD2. In germline, CDR1 is MNHNS, CDR2 SASEGT. Trimming took 3 bases from V and 4 from J; bases not matched to a gene: 4. This CDR3 is 15 amino acids long. The CDR3 region has the DNA TGTGCCAGCAGTGACCCCGGGGGGGTCACCGGGGAGCTGTTTTTT. Translating it yields CASSDPGGVTGELFF.

J is TRBJ2-7 and V is TRBV6-1; 8 nucleotides align to TRBD2. CDR1 is MNHNS, CDR2 SASEGT, per germline. Germline trimming cut 7 bases from V and 7 bases from J; bases unmatched to any gene: 12. The CDR3 spans 14 residues. In DNA, the CDR3 is TGTGCCAGCAACTCGGGACTAGGGGACCTGGAGCAGTACTTC. It yields the protein CASNSGLGDLEQYF.

The chain has TRBV27 and TRBJ2-1; 9 nucleotides match TRBD1. The CDR3 loop spans 15 amino acids. CDR1 is MNHEY and CDR2 is SMNVEV in the germline V gene (reference sequence). V shed 5 bases and J 7 bases; nucleotides not matched to a gene: 9. CDR3 in amino acids: CASSPSGTGLNEQFF. CDR3 DNA sequence: TGTGCCAGCAGTCCCTCCGGGACAGGGTTAAATGAGCAGTTCTTC.

The chain joins TRBV10-3 to TRBJ2-2; D not certain. The CDR3 consists of 16 residues. Deletions cut 0 bases from V and 4 bases from J, with 12 bases between. Germline V gene data show CDR1 as ENHRY and CDR2 as SYGVKD. This chain's CDR3 is CAISESAGPFTGELFF. Written as DNA, the CDR3 is TGTGCCATCAGTGAGTCTGCCGGGCCCTTCACCGGGGAGCTGTTTTTT.

The chain carries TRBV5-1 and TRBJ2-3; no definite D call. Germline lookup yields CDR1 SGHRS and CDR2 YFSETQ. The CDR3 extends over 17 amino acids. With 3 bases removed from V and 0 bases from J, the gap between germline ends came to 17 bases. The CDR3 DNA follows: TGCGCCAGCAGCTCACTCCCTTTCGGCGGCAGCACAGATACGCAGTATTTT. Amino acids: CASSSLPFGGSTDTQYF.

V is TRBV7-9 and J is TRBJ1-1, with D possibly matching TRBD1 (6 bases). The length of the CDR3 is 15 residues. Germline V lookup: CDR1 SEHNR, CDR2 FQNEAQ (reference sequence). Trimming cost V 6 bases and J 1 base, with 15 bases left between them. The CDR3 here is CASSRIPTGNTEAFF. CDR3 nucleotides: TGTGCCAGCAGTCGAATCCCGACAGGGAACACTGAAGCTTTCTTT.

The V gene is TRBV1, the J gene TRBJ1-5; the DNA was not compared with TRBD1, the D call given in the table. TRBV1 is recorded as a pseudogene. The length of the CDR3 is 16 residues. The CDR3 loop reads CTSSRRTGNSNQPQHF. For the CDR3, the DNA is TGCACCAGCAGCCGACGGACAGGGAATAGCAATCAGCCCCAGCATTTT.

This rearrangement joins TRBV7-8 to TRBJ1-1; D uncertain. The CDR3 length is 12 residues. V dropped 1 base and J dropped 6 bases, with 6 bases sitting between them. Germline V lookup: CDR1 SGHVS, CDR2 FQNEAQ. CDR3 region: CASSLVFPEAFF. The DNA of the CDR3 is TGTGCCAGCAGCTTAGTCTTCCCTGAAGCTTTCTTT.

This chain joins TRBV28 and TRBJ2-1, with 12 positions matching TRBD1. Germline assignment: CDR1 MDHEN and CDR2 SYDVKM. The V and J ends lost 6 bases and 8 bases, in that order; junction bases with no gene match: 8. The length of the CDR3 is 15 residues. The CDR3 region is CASSLGTGGDHEQFF. The CDR3 bases are TGTGCCAGCAGCCTCGGGACAGGGGGCGACCATGAGCAGTTCTTC. The whole variable domain, remainder taken from reference TRBV28 and TRBJ2-1, is DVKVTQSSRYLVKRTGEKVFLECVQDMDHENMFWYRQDPGLGLRLIYFSYDVKMKEKGDIPEGYSVSREKKERFSLILESASTNQTSMYLCASSLGTGGDHEQFFGPGTRLTVL.

V is TRBV11-2 and J is TRBJ2-7; 11 nucleotides line up with TRBD2. V trimming: 5 bases; J trimming: 6 bases; junction bases outside the gene matches: 9. This CDR3 contains 15 residues. CDR1 SGHAT and CDR2 FQNNGV come from the germline V gene. In DNA, the CDR3 is TGTGCCAGCAGCGAATCACTAGCGGGAGCAGTCGAGCAGTACTTC. This gives the protein CASSESLAGAVEQYF.

V gene TRBV29-1 combines with J gene TRBJ2-7, with D possibly matching TRBD1 (6 bases). Per the germline V gene, CDR1 is SQVTM and CDR2 is ANQGSEA. V was cut by 5 bases and J by 2 bases, with 13 bases left in between. The CDR3 sequence is 13 residues long. The CDR3 here is CSVQGTLTYEQYF. The CDR3 region has the DNA TGCAGCGTTCAGGGGACCCTTACCTACGAGCAGTACTTC.

This chain uses TRBV5-1 with TRBJ1-4, with 10 nucleotides matching TRBD1. Germline CDR1 is SGHRS and CDR2 is YFSETQ. The CDR3 has 18 amino acids. V lost 3 bases, J lost 2 bases, and 10 bases stayed unmatched. CDR3 in amino acids: CASSSGTGAWETNEKLFF. In nucleotides, the CDR3 is TGCGCCAGCAGCTCCGGGACAGGGGCCTGGGAGACTAATGAAAAACTGTTTTTT.

V usage is TRBV4-1 and J usage is TRBJ1-5; D is perhaps TRBD1 (5 bases). The CDR3 runs 15 residues. Germline CDR1 and CDR2: MGHRA and YSYEKL. V was clipped by 3 bases and J by 2 bases, with 11 bases between them. The CDR3 sequence is CASSQGVGGNQPQHF. In DNA form, the CDR3 reads TGCGCCAGCAGCCAGGGGGTAGGGGGCAATCAGCCCCAGCATTTT.

The V call is TRBV5-4, the J call TRBJ2-7; perhaps D is TRBD1 or TRBD2 (5 bases each). Germline CDR1 is SGHNT and CDR2 is YYREEE (reference sequence). The CDR3 is made up of 14 amino acids. Trimming cost V 2 bases and J 0 bases, with 9 bases left between them. DNA of the CDR3: TGTGCCAGCAGCTTCGGGACGGGCTCCTACGAGCAGTACTTC. It translates to CASSFGTGSYEQYF. Supplemented by reference TRBV5-4 and TRBJ2-7, the full variable domain reads ETGVTQSPTHLIKTRGQQVTLRCSSQSGHNTVSWYQQALGQGPQFIFQYYREEENGRGNFPPRFSGLQFPNYSSELNVNALELDDSALYLCASSFGTGSYEQYFGPGTRLTVT.

The genes are TRBV5-4 and TRBJ1-2, with unresolved D. V was clipped by 4 bases and J by 4 bases, with 17 bases between them. Germline lookup yields CDR1 SGHNT and CDR2 YYREEE (reference sequence). CDR3 size: 15 residues. This chain's CDR3 is CASSRTTTSGYGYTF. The CDR3 DNA is TGTGCCAGCAGCCGGACTACTACTTCGGGCTATGGCTACACCTTC.

The rearrangement joins TRBV7-9 to TRBJ2-7, with TRBD2 identical over 8 bases. This CDR3 contains 14 residues. V was pared by 3 bases and J by 4 bases, with 5 bases of the junction left unmatched. CDR1 is SEHNR and CDR2 is FQNEAQ in the germline V gene (reference sequence). CDR3 region: CASSFMTGGYEQYF. The CDR3 nucleotides are TGTGCCAGCAGCTTTATGACGGGGGGGTACGAGCAGTACTTC.

This chain joins TRBV9 and TRBJ2-7; D not resolved. This CDR3 is built from 14 residues. Trimming shortened V by 0 bases and J by 2 bases, and 9 bases separated the two germline ends. Germline V gene data show CDR1 as SGDLS and CDR2 as YYNGEE. This chain's CDR3 is CASSVESPAYEQYF. CDR3 bases: TGTGCCAGCAGCGTAGAATCTCCTGCCTACGAGCAGTACTTC.

Regarding this clone: Within the sample, other DNA sequences also encode this same CDR3. The chain uses TRBV6-1 and TRBJ2-5, with 11 bases lining up with TRBD1. CDR1 is MNHNS and CDR2 is SASEGT in the germline V gene. Trimming at V came to 2 bases and at J to 5 bases, leaving 7 bases not matched to a gene. The CDR3 sequence is 16 residues long. CDR3 nucleotides: TGTGCCAGCAGTGAACCGGGACAGGGGGTTCGGGAGACCCAGTACTTC. It translates to CASSEPGQGVRETQYF.

The V gene is TRBV13, the J gene TRBJ2-7, with TRBD2 matching over 7 bases. Trimming took 6 bases from V and 2 from J; bases not matched to a gene: 7. The length of the CDR3 is 14 residues. The germline CDR1 and CDR2 sequences are PRHDT and FYEKMQ (reference sequence). CDR3 nucleotides: TGTGCCAGCAGGGACCAGCGGGGACCCTACGAGCAGTACTTC. This sequence encodes CASRDQRGPYEQYF.

As DNA, the CDR3 is TGCGCCAGCAGCTGGGGACTAGCGGGCTACGAGCAGTACTTC. This gives the protein CASSWGLAGYEQYF. The chain joins TRBV5-1 to TRBJ2-5; 12 bases are a match to TRBD2. The DNA end favors TRBJ2-7, so the J call may be wrong. Germline assignment: CDR1 SGHRS and CDR2 YFSETQ. The CDR3 extends over 14 amino acids.

V usage is TRBV7-2 and J usage is TRBJ2-6, with a possible D match to TRBD2 (5 bases). This CDR3 contains 15 residues. CDR1 SGHTA and CDR2 FQGNSA come from the germline V gene. Trimming shortened V by 1 base and J by 1 base, and 5 bases separated the two germline ends. The CDR3 region has the DNA TGTGCCAGCAGCTTAGGGACTTCTGGGGCCAACGTCCTGACTTTC. Amino acid sequence: CASSLGTSGANVLTF.

The CDR3 here is CASSLVGRMKETQYF. CDR3 bases: TGTGCCAGCAGCTTGGTGGGACGGATGAAAGAGACCCAGTACTTC. The V call is TRBV5-6, the J call TRBJ2-5; TRBD1 or TRBD2 may be the D gene (5 bases each). CDR1 and CDR2 (germline): SGHDT, YYEEEE. The CDR3 is made up of 15 amino acids. V shed 0 bases and J shed 3 bases, with 12 bases lying between them.